These 15 T cell receptor beta chains came from one sample sequenced in a study of T cell repertoires in cytomegalovirus infection. Each CDR3 protein gets one entry after TCRdb re-called the reads with MiXCR. Of fewer than 850,000 distinct CDR3 sequences in the sample, roughly 28% were seen once. Their specific antigens are unknown. This material consisted of cultured CD8+ T cells from PBMCs, taken from culture after CMV antigen stimulation. The receptors originated from a human donor in good health (CMV status not recorded). Some clones in this sample may be carry-over from other donors' samples.

This chain connects TRBV10-2 to TRBJ2-3, with 9 bases matching TRBD2. CDR3 length: 18 amino acids. V shed 0 bases and J 3 bases; nucleotides not matched to a gene: 10. Germline V lookup: CDR1 WSHSY, CDR2 SAAADI. The CDR3 region has the DNA TGCGCCAGCAGTGAGTCGATGCTTAGCGGGGGAGGTACAGATACGCAGTATTTT. Amino acid sequence: CASSESMLSGGGTDTQYF.

The gene calls are TRBV6-2 or TRBV6-3 and TRBJ1-1; D not certain. Between the trimmed V and J ends, which lost 2 bases and 8 bases, there was a span of 9 bases. Germline V gives CDR1 MNHEY, CDR2 SVGEGT. This CDR3 spans 12 amino acids. CDR3 region: CASSYADREAFF. CDR3 nucleotide sequence: TGTGCCAGCAGTTACGCCGACCGAGAAGCTTTCTTT.

The sample holds a few counts of this clonotype. The V gene is TRBV7-9, the J gene TRBJ1-3, with 7 bases fitting TRBD1. V dropped 4 bases and J dropped 0; count of bases not matched to a gene: 9. Germline lookup yields CDR1 SEHNR and CDR2 FQNEAQ (reference sequence). The CDR3 loop spans 17 amino acids. CDR3 DNA: TGTGCCAGCAGCTCACGGACAGGACTAAGCTCTGGAAACACCATATATTTT. It yields the protein CASSSRTGLSSGNTIYF. The full variable domain, rest sourced from reference TRBV7-9 and TRBJ1-3, is DTGVSQNPRHKITKRGQNVTFRCDPISEHNRLYWYRQTLGQGPEFLTYFQNEAQLEKSRLLSDRFSAERPKGSFSTLEIQRTEQGDSAMYLCASSSRTGLSSGNTIYFGEGSWLTVV.

A few counts support this clonotype. V gene TRBV7-6 combines with J gene TRBJ1-1, with TRBD1 matching 7 bases. J was trimmed by 6 bases and V by 5 bases; bases with no gene match: 9. Germline values: CDR1 SGHVS, CDR2 FNYEAQ. This CDR3 has 14 amino acids. The CDR3 bases are TGTGCCAGCAGCCCAGGGGGTGGGAGCCCTGAAGCTTTCTTT. It codes for CASSPGGGSPEAFF.

This chain joins TRBV14 and TRBJ1-1, with no clear D. CDR3 size: 16 residues. The V end lost 0 bases, the J end lost 3 bases, and 14 bases lay between the germline ends. Germline V lookup: CDR1 SGHDN, CDR2 FVKESK. The CDR3: CASSQDRSAFYTEAFF. Written as DNA, the CDR3 is TGTGCCAGCAGCCAAGATCGATCGGCCTTTTACACTGAAGCTTTCTTT.

About this clonotype: A much larger clone differs by one base, so this may be a read error. The gene calls are TRBV7-3 and TRBJ2-1; a weak D match, TRBD1 (7 bases). V was shortened by 5 bases and J by 9 bases, with 23 bases between the two germline ends. From germline, CDR1 is SGHTA and CDR2 FQGTGA. The CDR3 runs to 16 residues. DNA of the CDR3: TGTGCCAGCAGCCTTAACCCGGGAGAGGGGGCTATTGAGCAGTTCTTC. Residues: CASSLNPGEGAIEQFF.

The V gene is TRBV5-8, the J gene TRBJ1-5, with D perhaps TRBD1 (5 bases). Germline assignment: CDR1 SGHTS and CDR2 YDEGEE. Trimming left V 2 bases short and J 6 bases short, with 18 bases between. CDR3 length: 16 amino acids. The CDR3 protein is CASSFPEAHGGQPQHF. The CDR3 DNA follows: TGTGCCAGCAGCTTTCCCGAAGCACATGGGGGTCAGCCCCAGCATTTT.

The sample holds one count of this clonotype. The gene calls are TRBV2 and TRBJ1-2, with D tentatively TRBD1 (5 bases). Trimming took 10 bases from V and 2 from J, leaving 20 bases between them. This CDR3 is built from 15 residues. The V gene's germline CDR1 is SNHLY and CDR2 FYNNEI. In nucleotides, the CDR3 is TGTGCCATACCTTTAAGGGAGGAGGGGAACTATGGCTACACCTTC. Residues: CAIPLREEGNYGYTF.

This clonotype was detected only a few times. V and J are TRBV7-6 and TRBJ2-1; D possibly corresponds to TRBD1 (6 bases). V was shortened by 6 bases and J by 5 bases, with 14 bases between the two germline ends. Per the germline V gene, CDR1 is SGHVS and CDR2 is FNYEAQ. The CDR3 extends over 14 amino acids. The CDR3 nucleotides are TGTGCCAGCAGACAAAAGGGGGAGAACAATGAGCAGTTCTTC. Its translation is CASRQKGENNEQFF.

The chain carries TRBV7-9 and TRBJ1-2; a weak D match, TRBD1 (5 bases). Trimming cost V 4 bases and J 3 bases, with 12 bases left between them. The CDR3 is 14 amino acids. Germline loops: CDR1 SEHNR, CDR2 FQNEAQ (reference sequence). CDR3 residues: CASSWDGVDYGYTF. The CDR3 DNA follows: TGTGCCAGCAGCTGGGACGGGGTTGACTATGGCTACACCTTC.

This clonotype has a handful of counts. CDR3 loop: CASSVYYEQYF. In DNA, the CDR3 is TGTGCCAGCAGCGTATACTACGAGCAGTACTTC. V gene TRBV7-6 combines with J gene TRBJ2-7; unclear D gene. The CDR3 contains 11 residues. Germline CDR1 SGHVS, CDR2 FNYEAQ. The V end was cut by 5 bases, the J end by 3 bases, with 5 bases between.

This clonotype appeared a few times. The rearrangement links TRBV6-6 to TRBJ2-7; 9 nucleotides align to TRBD1. The germline V gene has CDR1 MNHNY and CDR2 SVGAGI (reference sequence). J lost 7 bases, V lost 5 bases, and 12 bases had no gene match. There are 15 residues in the CDR3. CDR3: CASSDVAGTGSEQYV. CDR3 DNA sequence: TGTGCCAGCAGTGATGTCGCCGGGACAGGGAGTGAGCAGTACGTC.

This clonotype occurred a few times. The genes are TRBV5-1 and TRBJ2-1; 10 bases are a match to TRBD2. The CDR3 runs 15 residues. Germline CDR1 SGHRS, CDR2 YFSETQ. With 2 bases clipped from V and 7 bases from J, the junction kept 6 bases outside the gene matches. CDR3 DNA sequence: TGCGCCAGCAGCTTTGGGATAGCGGGGGGAAATGAGCAGTTCTTC. It translates to CASSFGIAGGNEQFF.

As for this clonotype: This may be a read error: a much more frequent sequence differs by one nucleotide. The CDR3 end shows no conserved phenylalanine or tryptophan, and so a read error is likely. CDR3 protein: CASSLGTGFMVQETQYS. The CDR3 DNA is TGTGCCAGCAGCCTGGGGACAGGGTTTATGGTGCAAGAGACCCAGTACTCC. This chain connects TRBV7-2 to TRBJ2-5; 9 bases line up with TRBD1. J was trimmed by 2 bases and V by 5 bases; bases with no gene match: 12. Germline loops: CDR1 SGHTA, CDR2 FQGNSA. The CDR3 is 17 residues long.

This clonotype was seen a few times. The gene calls are TRBV18 and TRBJ2-1; D ambiguous. Germline CDR1 and CDR2: KGHSH and LQKENI. The CDR3 contains 16 residues. V dropped 3 bases and J dropped 4 bases, with 16 bases sitting between them. Written as DNA, the CDR3 is TGTGCCAGCTCACCTTCCCAAGCGCAACCGTACAATGAGCAGTTCTTC. This translates into CASSPSQAQPYNEQFF.